This TCR beta chain was sequenced during a study of identifying expanded T cells in peripheral blood. Notes on this clone: Its antigen is undetermined.

No infections or other immune events were documented during collection. Sequenced by immunoSEQ multiplex PCR; TCRdb stores in-frame clones only, minus some. The table has some 95,000 clones, roughly 86% seen once. Broader study findings: Across healthy donors, higher total template counts meant significantly greater roughly 2-week count variance. Technical replicates showed approximately 1.2 changed clones; around two weeks about 16; four weeks 19.

The CDR3 totals 11 residues. The germline gives CDR1 DFQATT, CDR2 SNEGSKA (reference sequence). Trimming took off 6 bases at V and 2 bases at J, with 8 bases between the two ends. This sequence joins TRBV20-1 and TRBJ2-7; D uncertain. This sequence originates from a person aged 18 to 75 in good health. Sequenced input: blood. The CDR3 is CSALRAYEQYF. The CDR3 DNA is TGCAGTGCGTTAAGGGCCTACGAGCAGTACTTC.